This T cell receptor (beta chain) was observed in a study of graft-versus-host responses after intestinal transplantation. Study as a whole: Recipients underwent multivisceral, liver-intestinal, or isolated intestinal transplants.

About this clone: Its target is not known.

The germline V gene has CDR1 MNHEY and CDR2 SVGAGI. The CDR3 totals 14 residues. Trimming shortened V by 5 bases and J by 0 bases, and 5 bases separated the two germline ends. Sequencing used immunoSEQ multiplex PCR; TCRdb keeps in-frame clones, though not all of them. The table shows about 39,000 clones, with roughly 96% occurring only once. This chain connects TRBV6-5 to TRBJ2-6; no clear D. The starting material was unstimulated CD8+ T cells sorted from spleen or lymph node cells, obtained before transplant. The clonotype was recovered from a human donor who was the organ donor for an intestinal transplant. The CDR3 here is CASSHSSGANVLTF. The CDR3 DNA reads TGTGCCAGCAGTCACAGCTCTGGGGCCAACGTCCTGACTTTC.